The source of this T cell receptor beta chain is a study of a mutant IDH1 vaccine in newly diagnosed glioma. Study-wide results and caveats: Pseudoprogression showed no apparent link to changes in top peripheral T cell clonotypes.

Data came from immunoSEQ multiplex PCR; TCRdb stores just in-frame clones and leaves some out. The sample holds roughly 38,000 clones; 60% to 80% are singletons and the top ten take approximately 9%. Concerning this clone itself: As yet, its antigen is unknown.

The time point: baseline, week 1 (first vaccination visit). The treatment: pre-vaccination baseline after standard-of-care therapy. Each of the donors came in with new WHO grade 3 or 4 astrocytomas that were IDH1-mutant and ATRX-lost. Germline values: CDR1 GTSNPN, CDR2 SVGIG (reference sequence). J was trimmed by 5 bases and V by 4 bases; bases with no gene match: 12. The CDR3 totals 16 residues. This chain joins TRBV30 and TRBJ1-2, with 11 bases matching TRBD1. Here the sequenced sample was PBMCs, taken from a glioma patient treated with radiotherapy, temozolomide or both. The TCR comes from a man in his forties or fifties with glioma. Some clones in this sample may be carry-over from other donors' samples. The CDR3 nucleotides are TGTGCCTGGACCGGGGGGTGGGACAGGGGGGAGTATGGCTACACCTTC. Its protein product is CAWTGGWDRGEYGYTF.